The 20 T cell receptor beta chains in this list originate from one sample, sequenced in a study of PD-1 blockade in classical Hodgkin lymphoma. TCRdb's copy holds only in-frame clones and misses some; the assay was immunoSEQ multiplex PCR. The profile shows more than 7,000 clones, about 86% of them singletons. Relapse after autologous stem cell transplantation occurred in every patient, and brentuximab vedotin exposure varied. Magnetic negative selection, applied to thawed PBMCs, was used to isolate the CD8+ T cells. Sequencing was performed on CD8+ T cells from blood, taken at baseline. The receptors stem from a human donor with classical Hodgkin lymphoma.

The rearrangement uses TRBV28 and TRBJ2-7; D perhaps matches TRBD2 (6 bases). V gave up 3 bases and J gave up 2 bases, with 8 bases separating them. Germline CDR1 and CDR2: MDHEN and SYDVKM. CDR3 length: 13 amino acids. The CDR3 sequence is CASSLWGAYEQYF. The CDR3, as DNA: TGTGCCAGCAGTTTGTGGGGGGCCTACGAGCAGTACTTC.

The chain employs TRBV4-2 and TRBJ2-1; TRBD1 is a possible D gene (5 bases). The CDR3 has 13 amino acids. Germline V CDR1 and CDR2: LGHNA, YNFKEQ. The ends were cut back, 1 base at V and 8 bases at J, with 9 bases in the middle. CDR3 residues: CASSQGGSHEQFF. CDR3 nucleotide sequence: TGTGCCAGCAGCCAAGGGGGCTCCCATGAGCAGTTCTTC.

The chain links TRBV19 to TRBJ2-7; the match to TRBD1 covers 7 bases. The junction had 2 bases not matched to a gene; V was cut back by 3 bases and J by 3 bases. Germline V gives CDR1 LNHDA, CDR2 SQIVND (reference sequence). The CDR3 contains 13 residues. CDR3 in DNA: TGTGCCAGTAGTATGGGACAGATCTACGAGCAGTACTTC. Translated: CASSMGQIYEQYF.

The chain recombines TRBV9 with TRBJ2-7, with D perhaps TRBD1 (5 bases). Trimming pared 4 bases from V and 2 bases from J, leaving 13 bases between. The germline CDR1 and CDR2 sequences are SGDLS and YYNGEE. The CDR3 runs 14 residues. The CDR3 bases are TGTGCCAGCAGCCCAGAGAAGGACACCTACGAGCAGTACTTC. Residues: CASSPEKDTYEQYF.

The chain carries TRBV11-2 and TRBJ2-5; TRBD2 might be the D (5 bases). There are 15 residues in the CDR3. V lost 5 bases, J lost 2 bases, and 15 bases lay in between. Germline V CDR1 and CDR2: SGHAT, FQNNGV. CDR3 amino acids: CASSESKGSQETQYF. In DNA, the CDR3 is TGTGCCAGCAGCGAGAGCAAAGGGAGTCAAGAGACCCAGTACTTC.

The rearrangement uses TRBV19 and TRBJ2-7, with 10 bases identical to TRBD2. Trimming took 5 bases from V and 2 from J; bases not matched to a gene: 6. CDR3 length: 15 amino acids. Germline CDR1 LNHDA, CDR2 SQIVND (reference sequence). The CDR3 DNA is TGTGCCAGTAGTCCCTTAGCGGGGGGCACCTACGAGCAGTACTTC. Translated: CASSPLAGGTYEQYF.

V usage is TRBV15 and J usage is TRBJ2-7; 8 bases are a match to TRBD2. CDR3 length: 15 amino acids. Germline loops: CDR1 LNHNV, CDR2 YYDKDF (reference sequence). V dropped 0 bases and J dropped 1; count of bases not matched to a gene: 2. The DNA of the CDR3 is TGTGCCACCAGCAGAGAGCGGGAGGCTTCCTACGAGCAGTACTTC. Translating it yields CATSREREASYEQYF.

The chain couples TRBV6-5 to TRBJ1-2, with D tentatively TRBD1 (5 bases). The CDR3 contains 16 residues. Germline V gene data show CDR1 as MNHEY and CDR2 as SVGAGI. Between the trimmed V and J ends, which lost 0 bases and 4 bases, there was a span of 15 bases. The CDR3 loop reads CASSYSSETAFYGYTF. The CDR3 DNA follows: TGTGCCAGCAGTTACTCATCCGAGACAGCCTTCTATGGCTACACCTTC.

This sequence joins TRBV2 and TRBJ2-3; D is unresolved. V gave up 2 bases and J gave up 2 bases, with 11 bases separating them. This CDR3 region has 15 residues. In germline, CDR1 is SNHLY, CDR2 FYNNEI. The CDR3 coding sequence is TGTGCCAGCAGTGAATGGTCGGAACTCACAGATACGCAGTATTTT. Its protein is CASSEWSELTDTQYF.

The chain links TRBV2 to TRBJ2-6; D tentatively reads TRBD1 or TRBD2 (5 bases each). This CDR3 has 18 residues. The V and J ends lost 1 base and 0 bases respectively, with 13 bases between them. Germline CDR1 is SNHLY and CDR2 is FYNNEI. DNA for the CDR3: TGTGCCAGCAGTGAAGAGGGGTGGGGGAACTCTGGGGCCAACGTCCTGACTTTC. This gives the protein CASSEEGWGNSGANVLTF.

The chain joins TRBV9 to TRBJ2-1; D unresolved. Germline V gives CDR1 SGDLS, CDR2 YYNGEE. Trimming took off 3 bases at V and 4 bases at J, with 20 bases between the two ends. The CDR3 has 17 residues. For the CDR3, the DNA is TGTGCCAGCAGCGACCATATCGACTCTCAACCGTACAATGAGCAGTTCTTC. It yields the protein CASSDHIDSQPYNEQFF.

This clone ranks as large (0.1 to 1%). The chain links TRBV9 to TRBJ1-3, with D possibly being TRBD1 (6 bases). In germline, CDR1 is SGDLS, CDR2 YYNGEE. V was clipped by 0 bases and J by 0 bases, with 16 bases between them. The CDR3 totals 18 residues. In DNA, the CDR3 is TGTGCCAGCAGCGTAGGGAGGGAGGGGACATTCTCTGGAAACACCATATATTTT. As protein: CASSVGREGTFSGNTIYF.

This chain uses TRBV6-1 with TRBJ2-3; D assignment may be TRBD1 or TRBD2 (5 bases each). The CDR3 totals 18 residues. Germline-derived CDR1 and CDR2 are MNHNS and SASEGT. With 2 bases removed from V and 1 base from J, the gap between germline ends came to 19 bases. The CDR3 loop is CASSESPGRDGGTDTQYF. The CDR3 region has the DNA TGTGCCAGCAGTGAATCCCCCGGCCGGGACGGAGGCACAGATACGCAGTATTTT.

The rearrangement uses TRBV10-3 and TRBJ2-7, with 8 nucleotides matching TRBD1. The CDR3 has 14 amino acids. Trimming removed 7 bases from V and 7 bases from J; junction bases left unmatched: 12. CDR1 and CDR2 from the germline V gene are ENHRY and SYGVKD. CDR3 sequence (DNA): TGTGCCATCAACACCGGGACAGGCTTAGGTGAGCAGTACTTC. Translating it yields CAINTGTGLGEQYF.

This chain links TRBV6-8 with TRBJ2-7; 7 bases map to TRBD1. V was clipped by 5 bases and J by 1 base; unmatched bases: 11. Germline CDR1 is MNHGY and CDR2 is SAAAGT. The CDR3 extends over 16 amino acids. Written as DNA, the CDR3 is TGTGCCAGCAGTCAGGGGCGGACAGGAAGTTCCTACGAGCAGTACTTC. Translated, it gives CASSQGRTGSSYEQYF.

This chain links TRBV4-1 with TRBJ1-1, with 9 bases matching TRBD1. The CDR3 is made up of 15 amino acids. CDR1 is MGHRA and CDR2 is YSYEKL in the germline V gene. Trimming cost V 2 bases and J 7 bases; bases outside gene matches: 8. The CDR3 bases are TGCGCCAGCAGCCAACTACAGGGGGCGCGGAGTGAAGCTTTCTTT. Its protein product is CASSQLQGARSEAFF.

The chain links TRBV7-8 to TRBJ2-5; a possible D gene is TRBD2 (6 bases). The CDR3 totals 13 residues. Germline CDR1 is SGHVS and CDR2 is FQNEAQ. Trimming left V 8 bases short and J 1 base short, with 11 bases between. The CDR3 region has the DNA TGTGCCAGCGGAAAGCGGGTCCAAGAGACCCAGTACTTC. Translation: CASGKRVQETQYF. The whole variable domain, remainder taken from reference TRBV7-8 and TRBJ2-5, is GAGVSQSPRYKVAKRGQDVALRCDPISGHVSLFWYQQALGQGPEFLTYFQNEAQLDKSGLPSDRFFAERPEGSVSTLKIQRTQQEDSAVYLCASGKRVQETQYFGPGTRLLVL.

The genes are TRBV5-1 and TRBJ1-6; D unresolved. The germline V gene encodes CDR1 SGHRS and CDR2 YFSETQ. V dropped 5 bases and J dropped 0 bases, with 12 bases sitting between them. The CDR3 spans 16 residues. CDR3 sequence (DNA): TGCGCCAGCAGGGATCCGTCGAGCTCCTATAATTCACCCCTCCACTTT. It translates to CASRDPSSSYNSPLHF.

This clone turned up a few times. This sequence joins TRBV18 and TRBJ2-5; TRBD1 aligns across 8 bases. CDR3 length: 15 residues. The ends lost 6 bases at V and 5 bases at J; junction bases unmatched: 11. The germline V gene encodes CDR1 KGHSH and CDR2 LQKENI. Here the CDR3 reads CASSLEDRADETQYF. CDR3 coding DNA: TGTGCCAGCTCGCTTGAGGACAGGGCGGACGAGACCCAGTACTTC.

The V gene is TRBV14, the J gene TRBJ2-4, with TRBD2 matching 13 bases. This CDR3 has 16 amino acids. Trimming at V came to 8 bases and at J to 15 bases, leaving 19 bases not matched to a gene. Germline CDR1 and CDR2: SGHDN and FVKESK. The CDR3 reads CASLLEKGTSGELRYF. The CDR3 DNA sequence: TGTGCCAGCCTACTAGAAAAGGGGACTAGCGGGGAACTGAGGTACTTC.